A single count supports the clone carrying this T cell receptor beta chain. The antigen is unknown. The data derive from a study of cytomegalovirus exposure and HLA in healthy donors. Study context: The Caucasian-associated ancestry cluster contained about 80% of the approximately 430 genotyped donors.

This CDR3 region has 14 residues. Trimming removed 5 bases at V and 2 bases at J, with 10 bases between. Germline values: CDR1 SEHNR, CDR2 FQNEAQ (reference sequence). Likely unrecorded immune exposures existed in these nominally healthy donors. In the PCR, 60 Vbeta and 13 Jbeta primers were used. Measured with immunoSEQ multiplex PCR; TCRdb has only the in-frame clones, and not every one. This table holds roughly 150,000 clones, 82% found once. The study, taken as a whole, reports: Previous analysis showed most TCR beta V segments were productive about 90% or about 30% of the time.

The sequenced sample was PBMCs. This clonotype originated in a male donor in good health and CMV-seronegative. The V gene is TRBV7-9, the J gene TRBJ1-5; a possible D gene is TRBD1 (5 bases). The CDR3 region has the DNA TGTGCCAGCAGCATCACAGGCGGCAATCAGCCCCAGCATTTT. It specifies CASSITGGNQPQHF.